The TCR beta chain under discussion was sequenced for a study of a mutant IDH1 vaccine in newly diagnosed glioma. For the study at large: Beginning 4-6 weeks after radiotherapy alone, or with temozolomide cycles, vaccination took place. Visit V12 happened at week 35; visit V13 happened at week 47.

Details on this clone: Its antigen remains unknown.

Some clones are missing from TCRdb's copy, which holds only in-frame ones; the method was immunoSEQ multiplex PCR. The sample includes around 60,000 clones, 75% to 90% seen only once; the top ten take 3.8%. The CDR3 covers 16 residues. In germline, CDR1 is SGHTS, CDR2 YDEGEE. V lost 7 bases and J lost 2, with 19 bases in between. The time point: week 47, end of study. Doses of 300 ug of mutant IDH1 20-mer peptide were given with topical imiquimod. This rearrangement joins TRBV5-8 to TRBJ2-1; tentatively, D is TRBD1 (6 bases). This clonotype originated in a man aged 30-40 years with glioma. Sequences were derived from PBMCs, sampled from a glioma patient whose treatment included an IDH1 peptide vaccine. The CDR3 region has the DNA TGTGCCAGCGATTGGCCGCGGACAGCTCCCTACAATGAGCAGTTCTTC. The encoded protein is CASDWPRTAPYNEQFF. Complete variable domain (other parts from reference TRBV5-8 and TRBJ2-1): EAGVTQSPTHLIKTRGQQATLRCSPISGHTSVYWYQQALGLGLQFLLWYDEGEERNRGNFPPRFSGRQFPNYSSELNVNALELEDSALYLCASDWPRTAPYNEQFFGPGTRLTVL.